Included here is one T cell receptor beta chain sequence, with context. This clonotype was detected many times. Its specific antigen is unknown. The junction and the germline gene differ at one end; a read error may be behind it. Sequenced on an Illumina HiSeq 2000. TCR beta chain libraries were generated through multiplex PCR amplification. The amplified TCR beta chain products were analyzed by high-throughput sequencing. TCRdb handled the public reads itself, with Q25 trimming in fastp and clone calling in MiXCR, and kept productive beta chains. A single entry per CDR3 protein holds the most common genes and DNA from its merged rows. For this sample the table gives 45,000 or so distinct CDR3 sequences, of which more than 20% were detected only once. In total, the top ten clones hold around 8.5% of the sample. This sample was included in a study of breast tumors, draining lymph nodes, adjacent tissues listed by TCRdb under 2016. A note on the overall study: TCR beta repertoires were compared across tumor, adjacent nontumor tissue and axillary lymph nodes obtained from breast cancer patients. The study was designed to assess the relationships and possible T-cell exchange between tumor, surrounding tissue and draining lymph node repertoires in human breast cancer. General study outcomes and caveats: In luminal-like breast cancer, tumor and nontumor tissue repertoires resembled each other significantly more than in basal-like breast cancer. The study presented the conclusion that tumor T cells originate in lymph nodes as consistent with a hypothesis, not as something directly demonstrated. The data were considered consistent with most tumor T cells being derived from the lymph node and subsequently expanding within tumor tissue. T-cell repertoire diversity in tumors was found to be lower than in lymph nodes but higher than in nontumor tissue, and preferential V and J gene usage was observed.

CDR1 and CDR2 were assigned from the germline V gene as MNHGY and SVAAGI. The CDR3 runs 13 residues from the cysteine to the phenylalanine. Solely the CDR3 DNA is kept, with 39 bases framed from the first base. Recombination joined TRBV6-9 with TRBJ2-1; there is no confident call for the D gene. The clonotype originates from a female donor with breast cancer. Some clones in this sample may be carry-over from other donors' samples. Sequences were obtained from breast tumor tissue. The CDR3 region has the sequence CASSYGQYNGQFF. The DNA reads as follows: TGTGCCAGCAGTTATGGTCAGTACAATGGGCAGTTCTTC.